This TCR beta chain emerged from a study of blood T cell repertoires in COVID-19 (TCRdb year 2020). Background on the whole study: Samples from collaborators originated in the United States, Italy and Spain and spanned both the acute and convalescent phases of COVID-19. Sample metadata almost always included a de-identified subject ID, COVID-19 status, age in years and sex. The dataset comprised deeply sampled blood TCRbeta repertoires from subjects exposed to, actively infected with, or recovered from COVID-19. The repertoires were released in a freely available public database meant as a resource for research on the immune response to SARS-CoV-2. Where available, HLA class I and class II types were taken from metadata supplied by the sample provider and were not determined by assay-based typing. The samples were drawn from the first 160 participants of the ongoing ImmuneRACE study and from more than 1,000 subjects provided by 6 global collaborators. The material from the prospective study consisted of cDNA or gDNA derived from T cells, B-cell-depleted T cells, or PBMCs.

The collaborating institutions used their own protocols to collect whole blood in K2EDTA tubes. For TCRbeta analysis, collaborator samples were shipped as frozen whole blood, as isolated PBMCs, or as DNA extracted from either sample type. The immunoSEQ Assay, a bias-controlled multiplex PCR, was used to amplify TCRbeta CDR3 regions from genomic DNA. Under the source paper's analysis protocol: The number of nucleated cells in each sample was estimated by amplification of reference gene primers within the assay. Sequence reads were collapsed and filtered to measure the absolute abundance of every unique TCRbeta CDR3 rearrangement. For each sample, productive Simpson clonality was calculated as the square root of Simpson's diversity index across productive rearrangements. This immuneACCESS table, as held by TCRdb, lists in-frame sequences with V and J called but not all clones. Of the missing ones, under half trace to an unresolved V gene in checked studies; the others have no known cause. The V and J calls and clone size were taken over from that table, and D and trimming were inferred from the DNA. The table for this sample lists 40,000 or so clones; roughly 90% of them were counted only once. The ten biggest clones cover under 2.5% of the sample.

What the work shows at the level of the full study, not this receptor alone: The amount of clinical and demographic metadata varied by source and participant and was provided uncurated.

Counted from cysteine to phenylalanine, this CDR3 has 14 amino acids. Kept here is only the CDR3 DNA, which spans 42 bases and is read in frame from base 1. V is pared back by 2 bases and J by 3 bases, with 11 bases lying between the germline termini. In the case of this clone: The target of this receptor is not known. Nothing much larger sits one base from this clone, and base qualities are not available.

The rearranged chain carries TRBV23-1 and TRBJ2-7; TRBD1 is perhaps the D gene, given 5 matching bases. TRBV23-1 carries the ORF label, with uncertain function. The clonotype was recovered from a man aged 45-65 years with active COVID-19. Sequenced sample: peripheral blood. The sequenced DNA is TGCGCCAGCAGTCAAACTACAGGAGTCTACGAGCAGTACTTC. The encoded protein is CASSQTTGVYEQYF.